A selection of T cell receptor beta chains follows, all from one sample in a study of blood T cell repertoires in COVID-19. Some clones are missing from TCRdb's copy, which holds only in-frame ones; the method was immunoSEQ multiplex PCR. The sample holds about 240,000 clones, about 93% seen once. The sequenced sample was peripheral blood. The source of these receptors is a man aged 30 to 45 with COVID-19, enrolled during active disease. The CDR3 runs from the conserved cysteine through the conserved F or W. D genes are given only for firm matches. Size tells how often a clone was seen (once, few, many) or the class of an expanded clone, and some rows leave it out.

size: once
J: TRBJ1-2
D: -
V: TRBV4-1
DNA: TGCGCCAGCAGCCAACCTATAGACAGGAGGTATGGCTACACCTTC
CDR3: CASSQPIDRRYGYTF

size: -
J: TRBJ2-7
D: TRBD1
V: TRBV6-5
DNA: TGTGCCAGCAGTAATTGGGACAGGCGATCGGAGCAGTACTTC
CDR3: CASSNWDRRSEQYF

size: -
J: TRBJ1-4
D: TRBD1
V: TRBV5-6
DNA: TGTGCCAGCAGCATGCGGACAGGGGGCGGGGAAAAACTGTTTTTT
CDR3: CASSMRTGGGEKLFF

size: -
J: TRBJ2-1
D: TRBD1
V: TRBV5-1
DNA: TGCGCCAGCAGCCCACTTCCAGGACAGGGGGCTAATGAGCAGTTCTTC
CDR3: CASSPLPGQGANEQFF

size: -
J: TRBJ1-5
D: TRBD1
V: TRBV11-2
DNA: TGTGCCAGCAGCTTAGAGTGTAATAGGACAGGGGCTAGCAATCAGCCCCAGCATTTT
CDR3: CASSLECNRTGASNQPQHF

size: -
J: TRBJ1-3
D: -
V: TRBV3-1/TRBV3-2
DNA: TGTGCCAGCAGCAAACAGTGGCTCGGAAACACCATATATTTT
CDR3: CASSKQWLGNTIYF

size: -
J: TRBJ1-2
D: -
V: TRBV25-1
DNA: TGTGCCAGCAGTGAAAGGAGGGACTATGGCTACACCTTC
CDR3: CASSERRDYGYTF

size: -
J: TRBJ1-4
D: TRBD1
V: TRBV27
DNA: TGTGCCAGCAGTTCTACCGGGACAGGGTTTTTAGAAAAACTGTTTTTT
CDR3: CASSSTGTGFLEKLFF

size: -
J: TRBJ1-1
D: TRBD1
V: TRBV19
DNA: TGTGCCAGTTCCGGACAGGGGAACACTGAAGCTTTCTTT
CDR3: CASSGQGNTEAFF

size: -
J: TRBJ1-6
D: TRBD1
V: TRBV5-1
DNA: TGCGCCAGCAGCTATGCCCCGGGACAGGGCTATTATAATTCACCCCTCCACTTT
CDR3: CASSYAPGQGYYNSPLHF

size: -
J: TRBJ2-1
D: TRBD1
V: TRBV19
DNA: TGTGCCAGTAGCCCGGGACAGGGTTTTGGCAATGAGCAGTTCTTC
CDR3: CASSPGQGFGNEQFF

size: -
J: TRBJ2-7
D: -
V: TRBV9
DNA: TGTGCCAGCAGCGTAGAGCCCACCTACGAGCAGTACTTC
CDR3: CASSVEPTYEQYF

size: once
J: TRBJ2-2
D: -
V: TRBV2
DNA: TGTGCCAGCAGTGAGCCGGGTGGGACCGGGGAGCTGTTTTTT
CDR3: CASSEPGGTGELFF

size: -
J: TRBJ2-1
D: -
V: TRBV9
DNA: TGTGCCAGCAGCGTACTAGGGGACAATGAGCAGTTCTTC
CDR3: CASSVLGDNEQFF

size: -
J: TRBJ2-7
D: -
V: TRBV27
DNA: TGTGCCAGCAGTTTACGGCAGGAAGGCTACGAGCAGTACTTC
CDR3: CASSLRQEGYEQYF